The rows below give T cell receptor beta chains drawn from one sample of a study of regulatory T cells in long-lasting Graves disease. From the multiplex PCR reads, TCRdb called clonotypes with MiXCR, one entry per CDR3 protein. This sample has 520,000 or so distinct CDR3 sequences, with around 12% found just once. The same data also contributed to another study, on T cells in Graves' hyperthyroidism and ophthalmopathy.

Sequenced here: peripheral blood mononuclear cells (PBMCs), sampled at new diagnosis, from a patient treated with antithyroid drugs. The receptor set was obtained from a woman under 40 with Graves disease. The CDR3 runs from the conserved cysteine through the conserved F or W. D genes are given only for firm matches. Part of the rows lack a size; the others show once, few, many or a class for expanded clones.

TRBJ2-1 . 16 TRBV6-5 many TGTGCCAGCAGTTACTCGCGGGGAGGCTCCTACAATGAGCAGTTCTTC CASSYSRGGSYNEQFF
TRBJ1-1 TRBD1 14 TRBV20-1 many TGCAGTGCTAGAGGATGGACAGGGTTGCCTGAAGCTTTCTTT CSARGWTGLPEAFF
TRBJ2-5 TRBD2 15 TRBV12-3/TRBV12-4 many TGTGCCAGCAGTATTCCTAGCGGGACTCTGGAGACCCAGTACTTC CASSIPSGTLETQYF
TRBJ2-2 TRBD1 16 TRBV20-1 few TGCAGTGCTAGAGATGAAGGACAGGGGGATTCCGGGGAGCTGTTTTTT CSARDEGQGDSGELFF
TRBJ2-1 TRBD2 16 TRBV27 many TGTGCCAGCATCCCGTCCGGGACTAGCGCGTACAATGAGCAGTTCTTC CASIPSGTSAYNEQFF
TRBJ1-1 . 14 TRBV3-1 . TGTGCCAGCAGCCTAAGACAGGAGGGAGCTGAAGCTTTCTTT CASSLRQEGAEAFF
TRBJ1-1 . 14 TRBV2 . TGTGCCAGCACCGACTCGGGCGGATCCCCTGAAGCTTTCTTT CASTDSGGSPEAFF
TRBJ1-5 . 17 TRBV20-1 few TGCAGTGCTAGATTCCCGCGGGGCAGCGCGGGCAATCAGCCCCAGCATTTT CSARFPRGSAGNQPQHF
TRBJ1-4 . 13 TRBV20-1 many TGCAGTTCGAAGGGTGGGACTAATGAAAAACTGTTTTTT CSSKGGTNEKLFF
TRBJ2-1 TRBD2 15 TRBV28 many TGTGCCAGCAGCACGACTAGCGGGAGCTCGAATGAGCAGTTCTTC CASSTTSGSSNEQFF
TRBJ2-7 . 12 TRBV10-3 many TGTGCCATCAGTGAGGACGGCTACGAGCAGTACTTC CAISEDGYEQYF
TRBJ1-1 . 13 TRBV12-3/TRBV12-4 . TGTGCCACACAACGTGACCGGAACACTGAAGCTTTCTTT CATQRDRNTEAFF
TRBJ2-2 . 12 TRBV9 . TGTGTCAGCAGTTACAATACCGGGGAGCTGTTTTTT CVSSYNTGELFF
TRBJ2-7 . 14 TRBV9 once TGTGCCAGCAGCCCAAAGGGGGGGGCCTACGAGCAGTACTTC CASSPKGGAYEQYF
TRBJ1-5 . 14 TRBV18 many TGTGCCAGCTCACCTGAAAGGGGAATTCAGCCCCAGCATTTT CASSPERGIQPQHF
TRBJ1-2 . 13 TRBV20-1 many TGCAGTGCTCTGACAGGCCTTAACTATGGCTACACCTTC CSALTGLNYGYTF
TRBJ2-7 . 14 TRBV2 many TGTGCCAGCAGTGTGACCGACGTAGCCTACGAGCAGTACTTC CASSVTDVAYEQYF
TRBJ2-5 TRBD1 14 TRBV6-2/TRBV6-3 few TGTGCCAGCAGTTCCGGGACAGGCGGGGAGACCCAGTACTTC CASSSGTGGETQYF
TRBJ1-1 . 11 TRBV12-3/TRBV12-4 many TGTGCCAGCAGTTTTGGGGGCGAAGCTTTCTTT CASSFGGEAFF
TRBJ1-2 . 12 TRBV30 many TGTGCCTGGATGGAGACAGCCTATGGCTACACCTTC CAWMETAYGYTF
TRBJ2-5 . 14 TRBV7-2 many TGTGCCAGCAGCTTAGTGGGTCACCAAGAGACCCAGTACTTC CASSLVGHQETQYF
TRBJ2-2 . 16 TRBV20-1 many TGCAGTGCTAGCAACAAGCGGGTGCCGAGGACCGGGGAGCTGTTTTTT CSASNKRVPRTGELFF
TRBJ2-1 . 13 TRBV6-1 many TGTGCCAGCGCCACGGGTTACTACAATGAGCAGTTCTTC CASATGYYNEQFF
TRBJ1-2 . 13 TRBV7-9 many TGTGCCAGCAGCATGGGACGAAACTATGGCTACACCTTC CASSMGRNYGYTF
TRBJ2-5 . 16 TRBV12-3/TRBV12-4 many TGTGCCAGCAGTTCCCTGTGGGGGGGGCTTCAAGAGACCCAGTACTTC CASSSLWGGLQETQYF
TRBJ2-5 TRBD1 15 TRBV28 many TGTGCCAGCAGTTGGCCGCAGGGGGCGCGTGAGACCCAGTACTTC CASSWPQGARETQYF
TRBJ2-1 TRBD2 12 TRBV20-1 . TGCAGTGCTGACTTGACTAGCCCGGAACAGTTCTTC CSADLTSPEQFF
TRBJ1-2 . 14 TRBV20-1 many TGCAGTGCTAGGCTTCAGACAGCGAACTATGGCTACACCTTC CSARLQTANYGYTF
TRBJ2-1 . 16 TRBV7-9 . TGTGCCAGCAGTCCGGGGTGGCGGGGAAGAAACAATGAGCAGTTCTTC CASSPGWRGRNNEQFF
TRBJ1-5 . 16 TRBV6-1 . TGTGCCAGCAGTGGTTTTAACAGGTTTAGCAATCAGCCCCAGCATTTT CASSGFNRFSNQPQHF
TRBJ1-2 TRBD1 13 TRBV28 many TGTGCCAGCAGGCCGACAGGGACGGAGGGCTACACCTTC CASRPTGTEGYTF
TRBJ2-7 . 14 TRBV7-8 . TGTGCCAGCCGGAAGAGAGGGTTTCCCTACGAGCAGTACTTC CASRKRGFPYEQYF